This entry concerns a single T cell receptor beta chain. Followed over time, Seattle patients had been enrolled while infection was active. This sample stems from a study of blood T cell repertoires in COVID-19. As for the study in general: Sample material is recorded as cDNA or gDNA derived from T cells, B-cell-depleted T cells, or PBMCs.

Germline V gives CDR1 SGHVS, CDR2 FNYEAQ. V was shortened by 4 bases and J by 6 bases, with 22 bases between the two germline ends. The CDR3 extends over 16 amino acids. Per the original methods: Researchers report that nucleated cell counts were estimated from reference gene primer amplification. Sequencing was performed with immunoSEQ multiplex PCR; in TCRdb, only in-frame clones are kept and a portion is missing. Clonal size and the V and J genes are those of that table, whereas D and trimming came from the DNA. Found here are roughly 410,000 clones, around 87% of them singletons; the top ten hold over 2%.

The clonotype comes from a woman aged 55 to 70 with COVID-19, enrolled during active disease. The sequencing input was peripheral blood. The chain carries TRBV7-6 and TRBJ2-7, with D possibly matching TRBD2 (5 bases). CDR3 sequence (DNA): TGTGCCAGCAGCTCCCCAAGAGGCCAAATAGGAGGCGAGCAGTACTTC. Amino acid sequence: CASSSPRGQIGGEQYF. The entire variable domain, with the rest obtained from reference TRBV7-6 and TRBJ2-7, is as follows: GAGVSQSPRYKVTKRGQDVALRCDPISGHVSLYWYRQALGQGPEFLTYFNYEAQQDKSGLPNDRFSAERPEGSISTLTIQRTEQRDSAMYRCASSSPRGQIGGEQYFGPGTRLTVT.